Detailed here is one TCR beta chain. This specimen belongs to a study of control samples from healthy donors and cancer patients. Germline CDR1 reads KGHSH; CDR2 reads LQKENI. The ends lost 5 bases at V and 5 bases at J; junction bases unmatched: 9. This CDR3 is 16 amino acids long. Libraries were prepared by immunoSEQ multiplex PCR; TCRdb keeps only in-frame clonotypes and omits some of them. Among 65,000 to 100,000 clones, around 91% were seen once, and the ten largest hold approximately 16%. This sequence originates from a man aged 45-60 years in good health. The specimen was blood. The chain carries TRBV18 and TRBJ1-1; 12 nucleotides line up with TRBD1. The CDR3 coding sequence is TGTGCCAGCTCAGAAGGGACAGGGGGCTTTAGGACTGAAGCTTTCTTT. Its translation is CASSEGTGGFRTEAFF.